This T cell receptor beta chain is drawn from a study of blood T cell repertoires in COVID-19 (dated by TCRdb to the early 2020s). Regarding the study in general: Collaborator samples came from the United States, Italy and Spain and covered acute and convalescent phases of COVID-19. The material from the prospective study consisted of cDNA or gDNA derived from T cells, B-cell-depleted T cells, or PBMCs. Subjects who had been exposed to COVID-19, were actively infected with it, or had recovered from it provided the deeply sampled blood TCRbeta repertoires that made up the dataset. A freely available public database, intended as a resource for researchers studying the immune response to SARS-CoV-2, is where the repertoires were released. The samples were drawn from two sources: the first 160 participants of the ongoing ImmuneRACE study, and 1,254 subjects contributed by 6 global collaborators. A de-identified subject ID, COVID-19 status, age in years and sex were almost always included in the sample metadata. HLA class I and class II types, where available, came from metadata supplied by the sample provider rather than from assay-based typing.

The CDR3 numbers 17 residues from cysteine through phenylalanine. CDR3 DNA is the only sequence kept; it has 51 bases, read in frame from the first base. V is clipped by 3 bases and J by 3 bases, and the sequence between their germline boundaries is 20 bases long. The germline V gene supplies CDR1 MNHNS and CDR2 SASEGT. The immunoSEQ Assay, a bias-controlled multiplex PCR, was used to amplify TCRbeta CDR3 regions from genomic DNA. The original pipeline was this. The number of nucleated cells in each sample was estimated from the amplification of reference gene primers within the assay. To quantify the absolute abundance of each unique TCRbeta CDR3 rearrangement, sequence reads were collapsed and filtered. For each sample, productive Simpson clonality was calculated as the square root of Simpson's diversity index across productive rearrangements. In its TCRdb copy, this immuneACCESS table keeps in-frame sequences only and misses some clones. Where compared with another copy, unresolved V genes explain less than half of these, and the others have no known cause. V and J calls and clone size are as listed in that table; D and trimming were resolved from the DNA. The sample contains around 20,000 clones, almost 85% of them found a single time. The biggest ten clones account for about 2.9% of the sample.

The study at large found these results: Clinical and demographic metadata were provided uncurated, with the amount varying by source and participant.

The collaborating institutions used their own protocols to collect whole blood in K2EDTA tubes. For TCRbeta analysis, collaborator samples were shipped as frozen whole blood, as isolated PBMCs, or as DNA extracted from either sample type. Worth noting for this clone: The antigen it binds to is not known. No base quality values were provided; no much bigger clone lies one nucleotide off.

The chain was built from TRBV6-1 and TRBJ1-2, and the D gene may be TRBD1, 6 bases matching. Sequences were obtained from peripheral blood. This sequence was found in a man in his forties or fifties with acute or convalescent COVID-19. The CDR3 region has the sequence CASSDDHGTPPYYGYTF. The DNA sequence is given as TGTGCCAGCAGTGATGACCACGGGACACCCCCCTACTATGGCTACACCTTC.